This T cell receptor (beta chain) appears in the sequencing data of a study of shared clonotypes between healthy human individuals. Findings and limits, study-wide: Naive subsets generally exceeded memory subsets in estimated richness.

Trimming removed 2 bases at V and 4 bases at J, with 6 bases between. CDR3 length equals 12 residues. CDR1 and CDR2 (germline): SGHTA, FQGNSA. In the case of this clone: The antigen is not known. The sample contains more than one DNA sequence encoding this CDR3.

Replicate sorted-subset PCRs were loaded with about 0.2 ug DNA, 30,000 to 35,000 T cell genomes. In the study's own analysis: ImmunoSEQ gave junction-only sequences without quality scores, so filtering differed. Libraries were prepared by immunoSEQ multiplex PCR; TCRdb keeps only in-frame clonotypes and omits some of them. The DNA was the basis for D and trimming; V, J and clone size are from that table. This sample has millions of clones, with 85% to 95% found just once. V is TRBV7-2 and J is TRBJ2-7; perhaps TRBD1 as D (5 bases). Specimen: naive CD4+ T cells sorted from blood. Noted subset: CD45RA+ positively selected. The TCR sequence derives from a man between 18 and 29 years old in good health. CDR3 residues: CASSLSGYEQYF. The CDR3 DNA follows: TGTGCCAGCAGCTTATCAGGGTACGAGCAGTACTTC.